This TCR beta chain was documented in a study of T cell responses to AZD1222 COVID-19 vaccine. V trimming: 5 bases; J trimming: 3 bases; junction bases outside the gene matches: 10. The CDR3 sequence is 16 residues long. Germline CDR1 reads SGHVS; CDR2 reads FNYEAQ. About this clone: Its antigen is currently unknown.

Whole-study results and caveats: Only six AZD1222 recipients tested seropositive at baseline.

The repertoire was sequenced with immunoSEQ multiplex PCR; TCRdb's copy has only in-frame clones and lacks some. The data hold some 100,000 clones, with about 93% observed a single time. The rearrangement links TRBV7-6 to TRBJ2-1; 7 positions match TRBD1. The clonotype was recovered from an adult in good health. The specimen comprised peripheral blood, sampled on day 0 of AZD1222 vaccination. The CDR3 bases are TGTGCCAGCAGCCGTTCGGGACAGAGGGGCTACAATGAGCAGTTCTTC. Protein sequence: CASSRSGQRGYNEQFF.